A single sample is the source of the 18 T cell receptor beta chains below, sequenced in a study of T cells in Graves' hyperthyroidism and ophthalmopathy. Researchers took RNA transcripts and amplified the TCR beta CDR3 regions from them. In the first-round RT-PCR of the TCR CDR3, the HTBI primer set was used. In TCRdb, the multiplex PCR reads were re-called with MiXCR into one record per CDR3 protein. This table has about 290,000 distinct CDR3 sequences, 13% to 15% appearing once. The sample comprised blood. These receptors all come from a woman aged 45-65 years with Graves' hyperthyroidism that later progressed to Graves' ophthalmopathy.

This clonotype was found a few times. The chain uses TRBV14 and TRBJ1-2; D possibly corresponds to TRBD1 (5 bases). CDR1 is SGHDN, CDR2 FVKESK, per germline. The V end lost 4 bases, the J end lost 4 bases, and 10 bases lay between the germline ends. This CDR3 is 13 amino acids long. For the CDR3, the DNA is TGTGCCAGCAGCCTAGGGGCGAGCTATGGCTACACCTTC. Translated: CASSLGASYGYTF.

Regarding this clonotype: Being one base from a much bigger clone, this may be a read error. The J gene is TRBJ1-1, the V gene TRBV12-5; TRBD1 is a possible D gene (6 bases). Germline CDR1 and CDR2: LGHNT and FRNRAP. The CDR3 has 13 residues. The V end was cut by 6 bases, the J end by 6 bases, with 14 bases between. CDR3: CASGSRGRAEAFF. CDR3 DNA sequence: TGTGCTAGTGGCTCGCGGGGGCGCGCTGAAGCTTTCTTT.

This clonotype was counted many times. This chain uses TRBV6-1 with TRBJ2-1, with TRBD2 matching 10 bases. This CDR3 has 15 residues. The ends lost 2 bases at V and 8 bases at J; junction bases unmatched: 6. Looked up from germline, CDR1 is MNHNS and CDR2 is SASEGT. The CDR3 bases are TGTGCCAGCAGTGAATACGGACTAGCGGCCGATGAGCAGTTCTTC. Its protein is CASSEYGLAADEQFF.

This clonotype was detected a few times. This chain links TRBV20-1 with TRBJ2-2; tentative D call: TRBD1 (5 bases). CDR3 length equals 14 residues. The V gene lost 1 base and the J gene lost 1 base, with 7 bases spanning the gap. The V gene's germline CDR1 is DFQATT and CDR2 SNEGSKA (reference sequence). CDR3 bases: TGCAGTGCTAGAGGGACAATGAACACCGGGGAGCTGTTTTTT. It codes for CSARGTMNTGELFF.

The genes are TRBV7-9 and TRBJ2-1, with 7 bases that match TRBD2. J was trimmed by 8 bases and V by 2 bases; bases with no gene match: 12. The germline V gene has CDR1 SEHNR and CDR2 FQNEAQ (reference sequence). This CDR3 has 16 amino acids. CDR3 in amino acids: CASSLSLAEGLDEQFF. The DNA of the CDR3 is TGTGCCAGCAGCTTAAGCCTAGCGGAGGGTTTAGATGAGCAGTTCTTC.

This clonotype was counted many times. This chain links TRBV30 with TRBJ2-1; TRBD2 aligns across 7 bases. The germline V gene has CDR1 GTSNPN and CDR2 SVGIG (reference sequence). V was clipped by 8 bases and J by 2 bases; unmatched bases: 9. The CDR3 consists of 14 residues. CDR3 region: CARTRLAAYNEQFF. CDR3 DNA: TGTGCCCGGACTCGGCTAGCGGCCTACAATGAGCAGTTCTTC.

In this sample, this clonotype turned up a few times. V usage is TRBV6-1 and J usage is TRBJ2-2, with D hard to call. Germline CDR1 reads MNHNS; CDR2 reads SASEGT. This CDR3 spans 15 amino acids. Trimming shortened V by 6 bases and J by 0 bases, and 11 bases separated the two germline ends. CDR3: CASSLFGTNTGELFF. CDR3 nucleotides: TGTGCCAGCAGCCTCTTTGGGACGAACACCGGGGAGCTGTTTTTT.

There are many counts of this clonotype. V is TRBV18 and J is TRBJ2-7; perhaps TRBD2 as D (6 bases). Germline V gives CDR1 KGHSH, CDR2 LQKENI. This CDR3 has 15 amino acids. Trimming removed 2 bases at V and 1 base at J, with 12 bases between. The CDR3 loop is CASSPRSSGSYEQYF. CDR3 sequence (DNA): TGTGCCAGCTCACCAAGGAGTAGCGGTTCCTACGAGCAGTACTTC.

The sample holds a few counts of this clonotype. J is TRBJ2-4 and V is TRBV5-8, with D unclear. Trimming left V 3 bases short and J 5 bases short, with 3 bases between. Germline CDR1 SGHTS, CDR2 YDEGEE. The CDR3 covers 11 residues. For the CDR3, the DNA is TGTGCCAGCAGCTACCAAAACATTCAGTACTTC. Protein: CASSYQNIQYF.

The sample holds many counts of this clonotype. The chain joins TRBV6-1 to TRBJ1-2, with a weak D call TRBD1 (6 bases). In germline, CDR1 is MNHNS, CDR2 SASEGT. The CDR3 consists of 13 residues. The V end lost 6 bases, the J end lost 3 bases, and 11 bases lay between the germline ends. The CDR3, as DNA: TGTGCCAGCAGCAGACAGGAGGACTATGGCTACACCTTC. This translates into CASSRQEDYGYTF.

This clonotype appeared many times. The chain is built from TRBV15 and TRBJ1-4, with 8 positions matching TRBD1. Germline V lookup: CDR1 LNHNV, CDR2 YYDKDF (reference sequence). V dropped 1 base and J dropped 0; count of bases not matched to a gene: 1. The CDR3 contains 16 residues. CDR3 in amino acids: CATSRAGGATNEKLFF. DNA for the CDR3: TGTGCCACCAGCAGAGCAGGGGGCGCAACTAATGAAAAACTGTTTTTT.

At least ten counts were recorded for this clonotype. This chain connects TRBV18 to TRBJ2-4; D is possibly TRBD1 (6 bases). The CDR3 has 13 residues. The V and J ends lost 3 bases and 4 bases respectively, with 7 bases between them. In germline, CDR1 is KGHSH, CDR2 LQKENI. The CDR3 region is CASSPGQKNIQYF. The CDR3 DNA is TGTGCCAGCTCACCCGGACAGAAAAACATTCAGTACTTC.

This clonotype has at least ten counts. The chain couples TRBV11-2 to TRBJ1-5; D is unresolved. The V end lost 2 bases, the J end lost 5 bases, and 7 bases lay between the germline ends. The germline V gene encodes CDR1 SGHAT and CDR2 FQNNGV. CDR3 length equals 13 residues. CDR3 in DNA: TGTGCCAGCAGCTTAACGGAGGATCAGCCCCAGCATTTT. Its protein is CASSLTEDQPQHF.

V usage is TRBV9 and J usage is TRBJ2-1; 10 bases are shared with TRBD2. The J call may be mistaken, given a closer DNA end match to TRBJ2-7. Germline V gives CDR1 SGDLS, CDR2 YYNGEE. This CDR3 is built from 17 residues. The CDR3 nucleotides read TGTGCCAGCAGCGTCAGCGGGAGGGCCCCTACTACAATCGAGCAGTACTTC. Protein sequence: CASSVSGRAPTTIEQYF.

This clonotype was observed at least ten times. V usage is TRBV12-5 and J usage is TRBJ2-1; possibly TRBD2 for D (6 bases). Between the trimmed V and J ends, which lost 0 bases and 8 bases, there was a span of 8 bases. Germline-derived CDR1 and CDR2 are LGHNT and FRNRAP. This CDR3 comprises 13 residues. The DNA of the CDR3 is TGTGCTAGTGGTTTGGTATGGGGGGATGAGCAGTTCTTC. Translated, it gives CASGLVWGDEQFF. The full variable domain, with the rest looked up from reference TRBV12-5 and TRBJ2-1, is DARVTQTPRHKVTEMGQEVTMRCQPILGHNTVFWYRQTMMQGLELLAYFRNRAPLDDSGMPKDRFSAEMPDATLATLKIQPSEPRDSAVYFCASGLVWGDEQFFGPGTRLTVL.

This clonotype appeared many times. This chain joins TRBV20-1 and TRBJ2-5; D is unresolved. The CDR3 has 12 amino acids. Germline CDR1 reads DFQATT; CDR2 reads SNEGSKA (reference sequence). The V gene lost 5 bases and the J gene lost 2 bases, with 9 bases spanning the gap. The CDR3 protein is CSARPKQETQYF. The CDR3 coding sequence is TGCAGTGCTCGACCTAAACAAGAGACCCAGTACTTC.

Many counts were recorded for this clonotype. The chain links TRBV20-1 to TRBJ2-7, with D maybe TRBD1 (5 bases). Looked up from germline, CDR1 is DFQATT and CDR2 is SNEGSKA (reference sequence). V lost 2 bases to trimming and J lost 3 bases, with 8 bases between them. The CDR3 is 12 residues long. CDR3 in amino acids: CSARPDSYEQYF. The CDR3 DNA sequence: TGCAGTGCTAGACCCGACAGCTACGAGCAGTACTTC.

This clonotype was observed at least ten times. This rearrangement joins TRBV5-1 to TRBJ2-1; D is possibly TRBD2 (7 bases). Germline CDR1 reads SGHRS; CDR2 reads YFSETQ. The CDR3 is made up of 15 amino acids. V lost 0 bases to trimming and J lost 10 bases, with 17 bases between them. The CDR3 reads CASSLVGARGDEQFF. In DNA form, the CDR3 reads TGCGCCAGCAGCTTGGTGGGGGCTCGGGGGGACGAGCAGTTCTTC.